The sample holds a few counts of the clone carrying this TCR beta chain. The antigen is undetermined. The data originate from a study of beta chain features in type 1 diabetes. Study-level results: Reduced insertions and increased deletions marked VDJ junctions in type 1 diabetes patients.

Expressed TCRB transcripts were sequenced because the isolated RNA had all been reverse transcribed beforehand. Profiling relied on immunoSEQ multiplex PCR, and the TCRdb table lists in-frame clones only, not all of them. The sample has fewer than 550,000 clones, around 10% seen once. There are 12 residues in the CDR3. The trim removed 5 bases at V and 8 bases at J, leaving 4 bases unmatched. Germline loops: CDR1 MDHEN, CDR2 SYDVKM. The sequence was obtained from a woman aged 18-30 years in good health. Sample: naive CD4+ T cells from blood. The chain links TRBV28 to TRBJ1-1, with TRBD1 matching over 8 bases. This CDR3 is CASSTRTGEAFF. In DNA, the CDR3 is TGTGCCAGCAGTACAAGGACAGGGGAAGCTTTCTTT.